The clone carrying this T cell receptor (beta chain) has only a few counts. Its antigen remains unknown. Using RNA template, CDR3s of TCR alpha and beta were amplified with iRepertoire arm-PCR. Tissue mRNA or PBMC total RNA, roughly 100-400 ng, went into one-step reverse transcription and amplification. In TCRdb, the multiplex PCR reads were re-called with MiXCR into one record per CDR3 protein. The sample lists roughly 190,000 distinct CDR3 sequences; 32% were seen once. The sample originates from a study of glioma-infiltrating T cells. Findings and limits, study-wide: Tissue-blood divergence was below expectation in non-neoplastic patients, above in gliomas. CDR3 overlap between tissue and blood was very small.

The V end was cut by 6 bases, the J end by 10 bases, with 13 bases between. The CDR3 length is 12 residues. What was sequenced was glioma tissue, nonneoplastic brain tissue, or PBMCs (not recorded which). The J gene is TRBJ2-1, the V gene TRBV12-3 or TRBV12-4; D possibly corresponds to TRBD2 (6 bases). The receptor's source is a human donor with low-grade glioma or glioblastoma, undergoing nonglioma brain surgery, or in good health (not recorded which). In DNA, the CDR3 is TGTGCCAGCAGCCTCCGGGACTTCGAGCAGTTCTTC. As protein: CASSLRDFEQFF.